This T cell receptor beta chain comes out of a study of T-cell reconstitution after alpha-beta-depleted transplantation in children listed by TCRdb under 2016. About the investigation overall: Using TCR repertoire profiling, the study quantitatively followed how T-cell immune reconstitution unfolded in children after TCRalphabeta/CD19-depleted allogeneic hematopoietic cell transplantation.

Library construction relied on PCR. TCRdb names Illumina HiSeq 2500 as the instrument used. TCR libraries were prepared with molecular barcoding, using unique molecular identifiers to normalize TCRbeta repertoire quantification. TCRdb reran the public reads through fastp at Q25 and MiXCR, keeping productive beta chains. Rows are combined by CDR3 protein, so each entry shows the most common genes and DNA. The sample includes about 610,000 distinct CDR3 sequences, with over 9.5% observed a single time. Clones ranked in the top ten supply around 4% of the sample. The germline V end is reduced by 0 bases and the J end by 2 bases; junction bases left unmatched: 6. The cysteine opens and the phenylalanine closes a CDR3 of 16 amino acids. Solely the CDR3 DNA is kept, with 48 bases framed from the first base. With respect to this clonotype: Its antigen specificity is not known. No much larger clone exists at a distance of one base, and base qualities are not known.

The input for sequencing was PBMCs from the stem cell graft donor, taken from the stem cell graft. The chain joins TRBV12-3 or TRBV12-4 to TRBJ2-7; the junction holds 8 bases that match TRBD1. This TCR derives from a human donor who donated a stem cell graft to a child with acute myeloid leukemia. The CDR3 region reads CASSLAVGQGAYEQYF. Read as DNA, the sequence is TGTGCCAGCAGTTTAGCGGTAGGACAGGGCGCCTACGAGCAGTACTTC.